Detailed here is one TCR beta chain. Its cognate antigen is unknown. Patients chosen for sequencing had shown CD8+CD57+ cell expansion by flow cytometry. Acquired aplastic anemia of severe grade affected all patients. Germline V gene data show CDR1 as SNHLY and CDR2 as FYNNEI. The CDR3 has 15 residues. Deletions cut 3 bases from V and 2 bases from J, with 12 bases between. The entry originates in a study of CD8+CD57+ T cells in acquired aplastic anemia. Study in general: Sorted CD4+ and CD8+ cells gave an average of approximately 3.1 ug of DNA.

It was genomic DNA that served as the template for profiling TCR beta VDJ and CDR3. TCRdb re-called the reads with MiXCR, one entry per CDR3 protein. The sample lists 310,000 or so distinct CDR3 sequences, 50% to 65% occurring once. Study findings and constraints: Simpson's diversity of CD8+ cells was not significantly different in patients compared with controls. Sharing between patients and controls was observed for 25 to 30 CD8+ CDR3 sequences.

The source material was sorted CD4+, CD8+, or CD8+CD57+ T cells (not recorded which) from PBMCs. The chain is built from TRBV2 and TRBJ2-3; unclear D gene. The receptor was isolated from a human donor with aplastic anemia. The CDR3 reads CASSDVGEATDTQYF. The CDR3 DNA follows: TGTGCCAGCAGTGACGTCGGAGAGGCCACAGATACGCAGTATTTT.